This T cell receptor (beta chain) was documented in a study of siplizumab effects on memory and regulatory T cells (dated by TCRdb to the late 2010s). Background for the entire study: The study looked at the effect of siplizumab, an anti-CD2 antibody, on alloreactive T-cell subsets in allogeneic mixed lymphocyte reactions made from human PBMCs.

The CDR3, from cysteine to phenylalanine, totals 16 residues. Just the 48-base CDR3 DNA is kept, in frame starting at base 1. From the germline V gene, CDR1 is SGHVS and CDR2 is FNYEAQ. V trim: 0 bases; J trim: 6 bases; unmatched bases: 8. A note on this clone: The antigen it recognizes is unknown. The record has no base qualities; no much larger clone is one base away.

General conclusions and limits of the study: Of the alloreactive CD4+ clones that could be mapped, the Treg-derived share averaged roughly 69% with siplizumab compared with roughly 27% in control reactions. The cumulative frequency of alloreactive sequences traceable to unstimulated CD4+ memory T cells was significantly reduced by siplizumab. Roughly 75-97% of proliferating CD4+ or CD8+ clones could not be assigned a naive or memory phenotype. Greater diversity appeared to be present in unstimulated naive T cells than in memory T cells, and a substantial contribution to the alloresponse seemed to be made by naive cells. Because sequences below about 10^-5 frequency were poorly captured, only a minor fraction of alloreactive clones could be mapped to unstimulated subsets. Whether proliferating Tregs from siplizumab cultures actually had suppressive function was not functionally confirmed.

Sorted unstimulated T cells and proliferating T cells recovered from mixed lymphocyte reactions underwent TCRbeta CDR3 sequencing. Fresh whole blood from approximately ten HLA-typed healthy donors was used to isolate PBMCs. Receptor amplification or capture employed the immunoSEQ multiplex PCR assay. Each sample had some 10^5 TCR templates assayed by the deep sequencing platform. Genomic DNA extracted from sorted T cells was the material used for TCRbeta CDR3 sequencing. The original pipeline was this. The R programming language was used for clonal analysis of TCRbeta CDR3 data. Unstimulated samples were compared with post-reaction CFSE-low samples to define alloreactive CD4+ and CD8+ clones. By matching sequences to the repertoires of sorted unstimulated Treg and non-Treg cells, each alloreactive CD4+ clone was assigned a regulatory or non-regulatory origin. TCRdb retrieved this table from immuneACCESS and kept in-frame rearrangements only. Not all clones are present; in checked studies, unresolved V genes account for under half, and no reason is known for the remainder. The DNA was the basis for D and trimming; V, J and clone size are from that table. The sample table holds over 85,000 clones, of which more than 85% were seen once. About 1.1% of the sample rests with the top ten.

This clonotype was sampled from a human donor in good health. The sample was CD4+ T cells sorted from blood. The chain is encoded by TRBV7-6 joined to TRBJ1-5; TRBD1 agrees with 7 junctional bases. The CDR3 protein: CASSLAGGTVGQPQHF. The nucleotide sequence is given as TGTGCCAGCAGCTTAGCGGGGGGGACAGTTGGTCAGCCCCAGCATTTT.